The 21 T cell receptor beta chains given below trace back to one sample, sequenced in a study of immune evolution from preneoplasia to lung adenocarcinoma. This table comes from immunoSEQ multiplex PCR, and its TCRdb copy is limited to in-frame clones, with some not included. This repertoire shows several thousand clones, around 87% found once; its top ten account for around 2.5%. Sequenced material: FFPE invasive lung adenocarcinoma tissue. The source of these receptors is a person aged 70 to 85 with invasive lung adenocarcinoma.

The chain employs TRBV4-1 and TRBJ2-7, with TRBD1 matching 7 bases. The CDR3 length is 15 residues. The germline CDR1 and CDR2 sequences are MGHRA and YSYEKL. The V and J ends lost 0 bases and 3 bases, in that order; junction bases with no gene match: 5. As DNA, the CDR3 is TGCGCCAGCAGCCAAGACAGGGGGATTTTCTACGAGCAGTACTTC. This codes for CASSQDRGIFYEQYF.

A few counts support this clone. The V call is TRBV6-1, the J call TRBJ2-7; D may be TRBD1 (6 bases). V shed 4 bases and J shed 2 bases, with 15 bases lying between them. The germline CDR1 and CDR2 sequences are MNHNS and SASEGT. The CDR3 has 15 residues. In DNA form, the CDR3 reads TGTGCCAGCAGTGTAACCGGGACATCGGCCTACGAGCAGTACTTC. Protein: CASSVTGTSAYEQYF.

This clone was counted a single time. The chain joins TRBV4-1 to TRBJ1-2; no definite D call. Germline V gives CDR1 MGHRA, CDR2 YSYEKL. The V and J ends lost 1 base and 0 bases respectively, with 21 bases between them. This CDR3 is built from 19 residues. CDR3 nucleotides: TGCGCCAGCAGCCAAGCTAGCACCGGAGTAATATGGACTAACTATGGCTACACCTTC. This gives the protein CASSQASTGVIWTNYGYTF.

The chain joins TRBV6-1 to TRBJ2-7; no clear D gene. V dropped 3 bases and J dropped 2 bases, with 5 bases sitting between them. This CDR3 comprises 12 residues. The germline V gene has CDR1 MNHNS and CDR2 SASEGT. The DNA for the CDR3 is TGTGCCAGCAGTGACCCACCCTACGAGCAGTACTTC. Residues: CASSDPPYEQYF.

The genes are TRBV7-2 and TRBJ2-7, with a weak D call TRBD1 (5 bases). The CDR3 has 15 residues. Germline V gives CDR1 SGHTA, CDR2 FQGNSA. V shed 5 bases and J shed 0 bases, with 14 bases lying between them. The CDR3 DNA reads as TGTGCCAGCAGCCGTGGGGCCTCTCCCTCCTACGAGCAGTACTTC. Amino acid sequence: CASSRGASPSYEQYF.

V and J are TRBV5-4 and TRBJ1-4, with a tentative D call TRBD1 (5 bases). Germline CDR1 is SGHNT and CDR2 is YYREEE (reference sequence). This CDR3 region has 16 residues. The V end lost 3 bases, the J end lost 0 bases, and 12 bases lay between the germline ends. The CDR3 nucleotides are TGTGCCAGCAGCTCGGGGGGACCGACAACTAATGAAAAACTGTTTTTT. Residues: CASSSGGPTTNEKLFF.

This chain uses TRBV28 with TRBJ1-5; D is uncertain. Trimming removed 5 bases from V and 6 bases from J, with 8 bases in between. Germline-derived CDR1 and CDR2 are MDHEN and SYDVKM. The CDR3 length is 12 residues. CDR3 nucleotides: TGTGCCAGCAGTGTGGGGTTTCAGCCCCAGCATTTT. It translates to CASSVGFQPQHF.

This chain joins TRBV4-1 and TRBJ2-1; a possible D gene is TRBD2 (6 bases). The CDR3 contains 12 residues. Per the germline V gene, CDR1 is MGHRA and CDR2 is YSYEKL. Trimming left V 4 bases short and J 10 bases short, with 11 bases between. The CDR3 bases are TGCGCCAGCAGCCCCCCGGAGGGGGAGCAGTTCTTC. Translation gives CASSPPEGEQFF.

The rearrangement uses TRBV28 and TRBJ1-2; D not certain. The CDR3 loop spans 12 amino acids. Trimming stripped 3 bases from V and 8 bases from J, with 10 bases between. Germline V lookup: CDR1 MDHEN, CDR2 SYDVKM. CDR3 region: CASSLEVWGYTF. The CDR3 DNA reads TGTGCCAGCAGTTTGGAGGTGTGGGGCTACACCTTC.

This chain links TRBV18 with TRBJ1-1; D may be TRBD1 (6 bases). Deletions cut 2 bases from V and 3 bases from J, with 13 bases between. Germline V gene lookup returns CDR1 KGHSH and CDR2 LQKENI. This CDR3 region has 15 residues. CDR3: CASSPFIGGDTEAFF. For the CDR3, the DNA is TGTGCCAGCTCACCATTTATAGGGGGTGACACTGAAGCTTTCTTT.

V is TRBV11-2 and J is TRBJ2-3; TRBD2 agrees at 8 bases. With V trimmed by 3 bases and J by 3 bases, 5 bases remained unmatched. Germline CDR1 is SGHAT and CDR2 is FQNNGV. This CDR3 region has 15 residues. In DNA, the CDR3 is TGTGCCAGCAGCTTCGGGACTAGTTGGACAGATACGCAGTATTTT. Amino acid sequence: CASSFGTSWTDTQYF.

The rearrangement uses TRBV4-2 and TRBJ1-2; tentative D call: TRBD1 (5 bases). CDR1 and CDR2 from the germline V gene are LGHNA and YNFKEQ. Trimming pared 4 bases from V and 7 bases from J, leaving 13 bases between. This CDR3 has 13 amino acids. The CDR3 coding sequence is TGTGCCAGCAGCCCTGGGGGGGTTAGTGGCTACACCTTC. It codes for CASSPGGVSGYTF.

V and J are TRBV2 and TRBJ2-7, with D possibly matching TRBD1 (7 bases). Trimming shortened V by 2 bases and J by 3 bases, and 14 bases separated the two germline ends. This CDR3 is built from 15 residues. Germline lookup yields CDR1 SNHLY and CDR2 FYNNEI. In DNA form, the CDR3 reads TGTGCCAGCAGTGAAAGGGGGCAGGGGGGCTACGAGCAGTACTTC. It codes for CASSERGQGGYEQYF. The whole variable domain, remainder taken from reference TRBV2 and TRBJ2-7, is EPEVTQTPSHQVTQMGQEVILRCVPISNHLYFYWYRQILGQKVEFLVSFYNNEISEKSEIFDDQFSVERPDGSNFTLKIRSTKLEDSAMYFCASSERGQGGYEQYFGPGTRLTVT.

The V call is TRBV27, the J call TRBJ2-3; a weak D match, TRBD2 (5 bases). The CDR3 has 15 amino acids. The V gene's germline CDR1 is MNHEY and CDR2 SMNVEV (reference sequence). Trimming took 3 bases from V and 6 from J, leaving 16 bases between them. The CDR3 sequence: CASSLGRGQGDTQYF. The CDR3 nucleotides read TGTGCCAGCAGTTTGGGCAGAGGGCAAGGTGATACGCAGTATTTT.

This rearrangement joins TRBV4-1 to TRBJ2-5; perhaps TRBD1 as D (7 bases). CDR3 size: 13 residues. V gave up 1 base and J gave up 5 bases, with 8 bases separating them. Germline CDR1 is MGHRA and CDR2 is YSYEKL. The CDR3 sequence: CASSQAGGETQYF. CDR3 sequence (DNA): TGCGCCAGCAGCCAAGCAGGGGGGGAGACCCAGTACTTC.

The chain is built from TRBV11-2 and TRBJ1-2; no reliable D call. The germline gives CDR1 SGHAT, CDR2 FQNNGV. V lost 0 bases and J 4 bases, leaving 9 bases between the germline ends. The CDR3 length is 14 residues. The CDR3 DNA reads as TGTGCCAGCAGCTTAGATCGTGAGATCTATGGCTACACCTTC. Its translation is CASSLDREIYGYTF. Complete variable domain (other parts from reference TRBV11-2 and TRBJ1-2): EAGVAQSPRYKIIEKRQSVAFWCNPISGHATLYWYQQILGQGPKLLIQFQNNGVVDDSQLPKDRFSAERLKGVDSTLKIQPAKLEDSAVYLCASSLDREIYGYTFGSGTRLTVV.

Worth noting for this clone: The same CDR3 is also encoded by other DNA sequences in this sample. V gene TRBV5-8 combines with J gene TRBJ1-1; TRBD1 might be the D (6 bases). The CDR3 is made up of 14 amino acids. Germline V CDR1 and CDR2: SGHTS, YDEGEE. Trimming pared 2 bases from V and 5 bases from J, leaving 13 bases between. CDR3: CASSLQGGETEAFF. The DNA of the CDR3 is TGTGCCAGCAGCTTACAGGGAGGTGAAACTGAAGCTTTCTTT.

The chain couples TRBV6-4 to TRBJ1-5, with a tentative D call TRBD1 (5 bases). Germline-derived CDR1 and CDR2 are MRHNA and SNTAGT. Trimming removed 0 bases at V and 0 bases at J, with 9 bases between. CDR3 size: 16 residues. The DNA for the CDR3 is TGTGCCAGCAGTGACTCGAAGGGGTTTAGCAATCAGCCCCAGCATTTT. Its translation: CASSDSKGFSNQPQHF.

CDR3 residues: CASSLGQRTYNEQFF. CDR3 sequence (DNA): TGTGCCAGCAGCTTGGGCCAGCGGACCTACAATGAGCAGTTCTTC. The V gene is TRBV7-9, the J gene TRBJ2-1; tentatively, D is TRBD2 (5 bases). This CDR3 is built from 15 residues. CDR1 and CDR2 (germline): SEHNR, FQNEAQ (reference sequence). V was cut by 3 bases and J by 2 bases, with 11 bases left in between.

CDR3 coding DNA: TGTGCCAGCAGCTTAGGCGGAGGGGGCGCGAACACCGGGGAGCTGTTTTTT. Its translation is CASSLGGGGANTGELFF. V usage is TRBV7-6 and J usage is TRBJ2-2; a weak D match, TRBD1 (7 bases). The germline V gene encodes CDR1 SGHVS and CDR2 FNYEAQ. The CDR3 runs 17 residues. Trimming pared 1 base from V and 0 bases from J, leaving 12 bases between.

The CDR3 loop is CASSLGGTAHEAFF. In nucleotides, the CDR3 is TGCGCCAGCAGCTTGGGCGGGACAGCTCATGAAGCTTTCTTT. This chain links TRBV5-1 with TRBJ1-1; 7 nucleotides align to TRBD1. With V trimmed by 0 bases and J by 7 bases, 6 bases remained unmatched. The CDR3 length is 14 residues. Germline assignment: CDR1 SGHRS and CDR2 YFSETQ.